This T cell receptor (beta chain) was recovered during a study of blood T cell repertoires in COVID-19 (dated by TCRdb to about 2020). The study in broad terms: The collaborator samples originated in the United States, Italy and Spain and spanned the acute and convalescent phases of COVID-19. The material from the prospective study consisted of cDNA or gDNA derived from T cells, B-cell-depleted T cells, or PBMCs. Where available, HLA class I and class II types were obtained from metadata supplied by the sample provider rather than from assay-based typing. The samples were drawn from two sources: the first 160 participants of the ongoing ImmuneRACE study, and over 1,000 subjects contributed by 6 global collaborators. The dataset comprised deeply sampled blood TCRbeta repertoires from subjects exposed to, actively infected with, or recovered from COVID-19. Nearly every sample came with metadata listing a de-identified subject ID, COVID-19 status, age in years and sex. The repertoires were released in a freely available public database meant as a resource for research on the immune response to SARS-CoV-2.

The immunoSEQ Assay, a bias-controlled multiplex PCR, was used to amplify TCRbeta CDR3 regions from genomic DNA. As for the authors' bioinformatics: Within the assay, amplification of reference gene primers was used to estimate how many nucleated cells each sample contained. To quantify the absolute abundance of each unique TCRbeta CDR3 rearrangement, sequence reads were collapsed and filtered. For each sample, productive Simpson clonality was calculated as the square root of Simpson's diversity index across productive rearrangements. TCRdb carries this immuneACCESS record with in-frame sequences only. Its versions omit some clonotypes, under half of them owing to an unresolved V gene in the studies checked, with the rest unexplained. V and J calls and clone size are given by that table; D and trimming were obtained from the DNA. Within this sample are about 44,000 clones, with around 89% of them counted one time only. Jointly, the top ten make up roughly 16% of the sample.

V has 7 bases trimmed and J has 9 bases trimmed; junction bases matching no gene number 3. CDR1 WNHNN and CDR2 SYGVQD were looked up in the germline V gene (reference sequence). From cysteine to phenylalanine, the CDR3 is 12 amino acids long. The DNA shown is the 36-base CDR3, in frame from base 1. Study-wide conclusions, independent of this receptor: Clinical and demographic metadata were provided uncurated, with the amount varying by source and participant.

The collaborating institutions used their own protocols to collect whole blood in K2EDTA tubes. For TCRbeta analysis, collaborators shipped samples in one of three forms: frozen whole blood, isolated PBMCs, or DNA extracted from either of those sample types. Turning to this clone: Its antigen is unknown. Base quality data are lacking; no much larger clone is found one base away.

The sample comprised peripheral blood. This chain is built from TRBV10-1 and TRBJ1-6, with 7 bases in between that match TRBD1. This sequence was found in a man between 65 and 85 years old with active COVID-19. The CDR3 protein sequence reads: CASNSGGSPLHF. Read as DNA, the sequence is TGCGCCAGCAATTCAGGGGGTTCACCCCTCCACTTT.